This passage covers 29 T cell receptor beta chains from one sample sequenced in a study of cytomegalovirus exposure and HLA in healthy donors. Libraries were prepared by immunoSEQ multiplex PCR; TCRdb keeps only in-frame clonotypes and omits some of them. The sample contains 150,000 or so clones, approximately 89% of which appear only once. The sequenced sample consisted of PBMCs. Receptor source: a woman under 30 in good health and CMV-seronegative.

The chain uses TRBV11-1 and TRBJ1-4; D uncertain. Germline V lookup: CDR1 SGHAT, CDR2 FQDESV (reference sequence). The V end lost 4 bases, the J end lost 8 bases, and 14 bases lay between the germline ends. This CDR3 region has 14 residues. Written as DNA, the CDR3 is TGTGCCAGCAGCTCAGGCGGGCTGTCCGAAAAACTGTTTTTT. Translation gives CASSSGGLSEKLFF.

This clone was picked up a small number of times. This chain links TRBV6-4 with TRBJ1-2, with D possibly matching TRBD1 (5 bases). The CDR3 totals 17 residues. Trimming pared 2 bases from V and 8 bases from J, leaving 24 bases between. CDR1 is MRHNA, CDR2 SNTAGT, per germline. The CDR3 loop reads CASSDLTCRQPRSGYTF. As DNA, the CDR3 is TGTGCCAGCAGTGACCTAACCTGCCGACAGCCGAGGAGCGGCTACACCTTC.

Only a few counts were recorded for this clone. The gene calls are TRBV10-3 and TRBJ1-1; 9 nucleotides line up with TRBD1. Unmatched junction bases numbered 5, after V lost 9 bases and J lost 0 bases. Germline V gives CDR1 ENHRY, CDR2 SYGVKD. The length of the CDR3 is 14 residues. In DNA form, the CDR3 reads TGTGCCATAGGGGGACAGGGAATGAACACTGAAGCTTTCTTT. It encodes CAIGGQGMNTEAFF.

The chain is built from TRBV18 and TRBJ1-5; 12 nucleotides agree with TRBD1. CDR3 length: 16 residues. Losses at the gene ends were 5 bases for V and 7 bases for J; bases not matched to a gene: 9. CDR1 and CDR2 from the germline V gene are KGHSH and LQKENI. The CDR3 spells CASSAGTGGGGQPQHF. CDR3 nucleotide sequence: TGTGCCAGCTCAGCAGGGACAGGGGGCGGTGGACAGCCCCAGCATTTT.

J is TRBJ1-2 and V is TRBV7-9; the match to TRBD1 covers 8 bases. The CDR3 is 14 residues long. The germline gives CDR1 SEHNR, CDR2 FQNEAQ (reference sequence). Trimming at V came to 9 bases and at J to 5 bases, leaving 11 bases not matched to a gene. The CDR3 sequence is CASRGTGGWYGYTF. For the CDR3, the DNA is TGTGCCAGTAGGGGAACAGGGGGATGGTATGGCTACACCTTC.

The J gene is TRBJ2-3, the V gene TRBV10-3; D call uncertain. V gave up 3 bases and J gave up 2 bases, with 6 bases separating them. This CDR3 region has 13 residues. Per the germline V gene, CDR1 is ENHRY and CDR2 is SYGVKD. In DNA form, the CDR3 reads TGTGCCATCAGTGACACAGACACAGATACGCAGTATTTT. It codes for CAISDTDTDTQYF.

This clone was picked up one time. The chain uses TRBV18 and TRBJ1-2; 9 positions agree with TRBD1. Germline loops: CDR1 KGHSH, CDR2 LQKENI. The V gene end was trimmed by 6 bases and the J gene end by 7 bases; junction bases not matched to a gene: 9. The CDR3 is made up of 14 amino acids. The CDR3 DNA reads TGTGCCAGCTCTCCGGGACAGGGACCCTTTGGCTACACCTTC. Translated: CASSPGQGPFGYTF.

The rearrangement joins TRBV4-1 to TRBJ1-6; D is uncertain. V shed 0 bases and J shed 7 bases, with 16 bases lying between them. The CDR3 has 17 residues. CDR1 MGHRA and CDR2 YSYEKL come from the germline V gene. This CDR3 is CASSQDSGSGTNSPLHF. The CDR3, as DNA: TGCGCCAGCAGCCAAGATAGCGGGAGCGGTACGAATTCACCCCTCCACTTT.

The rearrangement links TRBV18 to TRBJ2-3; TRBD1 might be the D (6 bases). V was shortened by 3 bases and J by 2 bases, with 12 bases between the two germline ends. Germline values: CDR1 KGHSH, CDR2 LQKENI. This CDR3 spans 15 amino acids. The CDR3 DNA is TGTGCCAGCTCACCGCAGGGGATTCACACAGATACGCAGTATTTT. This encodes CASSPQGIHTDTQYF.

About this clone itself: At one boundary the junction diverges from the germline segment, which might be a read error. The gene calls are TRBV5-1 and TRBJ2-5, with TRBD2 matching over 7 bases. The germline gives CDR1 SGHRS, CDR2 YFSETQ. CDR3 length: 16 amino acids. CDR3 in DNA: TGCGCCAGCAGCTTGGGGCTAGCGGCAGGGTCTACCCCGATGCACTTC. Residues: CASSLGLAAGSTPMHF.

The CDR3 here is CASSLIAGPSYEQYF. CDR3 nucleotides: TGTGCCAGCAGCTTAATTGCAGGGCCCTCCTACGAGCAGTACTTC. This chain connects TRBV7-3 to TRBJ2-7; D might be TRBD1 (5 bases). The germline gives CDR1 SGHTA, CDR2 FQGTGA. This CDR3 has 15 amino acids. V dropped 1 base and J dropped 0 bases, with 10 bases sitting between them. Complete variable domain (other parts from reference TRBV7-3 and TRBJ2-7): GAGVSQTPSNKVTEKGKYVELRCDPISGHTALYWYRQSLGQGPEFLIYFQGTGAADDSGLPNDRFFAVRPEGSVSTLKIQRTERGDSAVYLCASSLIAGPSYEQYFGPGTRLTVT.

CDR3 residues: CASSEREGHFEQFF. The CDR3 region has the DNA TGTGCCAGCAGTGAAAGGGAGGGACACTTTGAGCAGTTCTTC. The rearrangement uses TRBV6-1 and TRBJ2-1, with D maybe TRBD2 (7 bases). Trimming removed 2 bases from V and 9 bases from J, with 14 bases in between. The CDR3 has 14 residues. CDR1 and CDR2 (germline): MNHNS, SASEGT.

The J gene is TRBJ2-5, the V gene TRBV11-3; 7 bases fit TRBD1. The J segment lost 4 bases and the V segment lost 2 bases, leaving 7 bases of the junction unmatched. The CDR3 totals 15 residues. CDR1 and CDR2 from the germline V gene are SGHNT and YENEEA. In DNA form, the CDR3 reads TGTGCCAGCAGCTTAATGGCAGGGGGTACAGAGACCCAGTACTTC. Translation gives CASSLMAGGTETQYF.

The chain links TRBV14 to TRBJ2-2, with a weak D call TRBD1 (5 bases). V was clipped by 4 bases and J by 2 bases, with 11 bases between them. The CDR3 contains 15 residues. Germline-derived CDR1 and CDR2 are SGHDN and FVKESK. CDR3 amino acids: CASSPRQYNTGELFF. In nucleotides, the CDR3 is TGTGCCAGCAGCCCCCGACAGTACAACACCGGGGAGCTGTTTTTT.

The rearrangement links TRBV9 to TRBJ1-1; weak D call: TRBD1 (6 bases). This CDR3 contains 16 residues. In germline, CDR1 is SGDLS, CDR2 YYNGEE. The ends were cut back, 0 bases at V and 1 base at J, with 13 bases in the middle. The CDR3 sequence is CASSVGSGHSNTEAFF. The CDR3 DNA reads TGTGCCAGCAGCGTAGGTTCGGGACACTCGAACACTGAAGCTTTCTTT.

V is TRBV7-3 and J is TRBJ2-5, with a weak D call TRBD2 (5 bases). The V end lost 5 bases, the J end lost 0 bases, and 13 bases lay between the germline ends. This CDR3 comprises 15 residues. Germline lookup yields CDR1 SGHTA and CDR2 FQGTGA. The CDR3 coding sequence is TGTGCCAGCAGCGCGCAGACGGGATACCAAGAGACCCAGTACTTC. Translation gives CASSAQTGYQETQYF.

The gene calls are TRBV2 and TRBJ2-2, with unresolved D. This CDR3 is 12 amino acids long. V was trimmed by 10 bases and J by 0 bases, leaving 6 bases between them. Looked up from germline, CDR1 is SNHLY and CDR2 is FYNNEI. The CDR3 reads CAIGPNTGELFF. The CDR3 region has the DNA TGTGCCATCGGTCCGAACACCGGGGAGCTGTTTTTT.

The V and J genes are TRBV10-3 and TRBJ2-7; 8 nucleotides agree with TRBD2. The CDR3 has 16 residues. CDR1 and CDR2 (germline): ENHRY, SYGVKD. The V segment lost 3 bases and the J segment 3 bases; nucleotides outside the gene matches: 10. CDR3: CAISDVLSGGGYEQYF. The CDR3 coding sequence is TGTGCCATCAGTGATGTTCTAAGCGGGGGAGGCTACGAGCAGTACTTC.

This rearrangement joins TRBV27 to TRBJ1-4; 8 nucleotides agree with TRBD1. Germline CDR1 reads MNHEY; CDR2 reads SMNVEV (reference sequence). The CDR3 runs 15 residues. V shed 6 bases, J shed 11 bases, and the junction held 14 bases outside the gene matches. CDR3 sequence (DNA): TGTGCCAGCAGCCCTTGGACAGGGCTATCGGGGAAACTGTTTTTT. Its protein is CASSPWTGLSGKLFF. The full variable domain, rest sourced from reference TRBV27 and TRBJ1-4, is EAQVTQNPRYLITVTGKKLTVTCSQNMNHEYMSWYRQDPGLGLRQIYYSMNVEVTDKGDVPEGYKVSRKEKRNFPLILESPSPNQTSLYFCASSPWTGLSGKLFFGSGTQLSVL.

The chain employs TRBV11-2 and TRBJ2-5; perhaps TRBD2 as D (5 bases). This CDR3 has 12 residues. From germline, CDR1 is SGHAT and CDR2 FQNNGV. V dropped 1 base and J dropped 10 bases, with 10 bases sitting between them. For the CDR3, the DNA is TGTGCCAGCAGCTTAGGAGCGGAGGACCAGTACTTC. Protein product: CASSLGAEDQYF.

V and J are TRBV7-9 and TRBJ1-5, with 10 positions matching TRBD1. The V gene end was trimmed by 5 bases and the J gene end by 3 bases; junction bases not matched to a gene: 4. This CDR3 contains 15 residues. Germline CDR1 SEHNR, CDR2 FQNEAQ (reference sequence). As DNA, the CDR3 is TGTGCCAGCAGCACCGGGACAGGGGACAATCAGCCCCAGCATTTT. This sequence encodes CASSTGTGDNQPQHF.

The rearrangement links TRBV5-1 to TRBJ1-1; no clear D. CDR3 size: 13 residues. In germline, CDR1 is SGHRS, CDR2 YFSETQ. V was pared by 4 bases and J by 1 base, with 8 bases between. CDR3 coding DNA: TGCGCCAGCAGCCAGGACTCGAACACTGAAGCTTTCTTT. It is translated as CASSQDSNTEAFF.

CDR3 coding DNA: TGTGCCAGCAGCATCCGCGGGCGGGGGGCAACTAATGAAAAACTGTTTTTT. This translates into CASSIRGRGATNEKLFF. The chain has TRBV21-1 and TRBJ1-4. TRBV21-1 is recorded as a pseudogene. This CDR3 region has 17 residues.

V usage is TRBV11-2 and J usage is TRBJ2-7, with 7 bases that match TRBD1. Losses at the gene ends were 5 bases for V and 4 bases for J; bases not matched to a gene: 5. The germline CDR1 and CDR2 sequences are SGHAT and FQNNGV. The CDR3 spans 13 residues. The CDR3 coding sequence is TGTGCCAGCAGCCGGCCGACAGGGTACGAGCAGTACTTC. It translates to CASSRPTGYEQYF. Supplemented by reference TRBV11-2 and TRBJ2-7, the full variable domain reads EAGVAQSPRYKIIEKRQSVAFWCNPISGHATLYWYQQILGQGPKLLIQFQNNGVVDDSQLPKDRFSAERLKGVDSTLKIQPAKLEDSAVYLCASSRPTGYEQYFGPGTRLTVT.

The CDR3 DNA is TGTGCCAGCAGTGCCGGACTGGGTATAGTCACAGATACGCAGTATTTT. Translated, it gives CASSAGLGIVTDTQYF. The chain carries TRBV6-1 and TRBJ2-3, with D possibly being TRBD2 (5 bases). This CDR3 contains 16 residues. Per germline, CDR1 MNHNS and CDR2 SASEGT. Trimming pared 4 bases from V and 2 bases from J, leaving 16 bases between.

The chain uses TRBV5-6 and TRBJ1-1; D perhaps matches TRBD1 (5 bases). CDR1 and CDR2 from the germline V gene are SGHDT and YYEEEE. With 4 bases removed from V and 5 bases from J, the gap between germline ends came to 15 bases. This CDR3 has 14 residues. The DNA for the CDR3 is TGTGCCAGCAGCCAGAGGAGGGGCTCGACTGAAGCTTTCTTT. This translates into CASSQRRGSTEAFF.

The rearrangement joins TRBV5-5 to TRBJ1-3, with unresolved D. CDR1 and CDR2 from the germline V gene are SGHKS and YYEKEE (reference sequence). V dropped 2 bases and J dropped 7 bases, with 7 bases sitting between them. The CDR3 runs to 12 residues. The CDR3 loop reads CASSLLKNTIYF. CDR3 coding DNA: TGTGCCAGCAGCTTACTAAAGAACACCATATATTTT.

In this sample, this clone turned up once. V usage is TRBV5-6 and J usage is TRBJ1-1; no firm D call. Germline CDR1 SGHDT, CDR2 YYEEEE. Trimming cost V 0 bases and J 0 bases, with 6 bases left between them. This CDR3 has 14 residues. DNA of the CDR3: TGTGCCAGCAGCTTGGTACAAATGAACACTGAAGCTTTCTTT. It encodes CASSLVQMNTEAFF.

The chain is built from TRBV9 and TRBJ2-3, with 9 bases that match TRBD2. V lost 4 bases and J lost 0; bases outside the gene matches: 18. The CDR3 length is 20 residues. Per germline, CDR1 SGDLS and CDR2 YYNGEE. The chain's CDR3 is CASSFPMGSGGYPSTDTQYF. The CDR3 DNA reads as TGTGCCAGCAGCTTCCCGATGGGTAGCGGGGGCTACCCTAGCACAGATACGCAGTATTTT.